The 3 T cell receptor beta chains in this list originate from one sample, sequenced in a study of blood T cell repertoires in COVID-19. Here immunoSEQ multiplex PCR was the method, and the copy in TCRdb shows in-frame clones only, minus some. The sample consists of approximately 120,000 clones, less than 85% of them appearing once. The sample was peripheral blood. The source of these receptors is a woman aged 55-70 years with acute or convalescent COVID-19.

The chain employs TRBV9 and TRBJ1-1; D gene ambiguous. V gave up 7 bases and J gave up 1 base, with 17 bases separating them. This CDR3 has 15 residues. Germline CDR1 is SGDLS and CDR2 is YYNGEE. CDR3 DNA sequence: TGTGCCAGCTCAAGAGGGATAACGGGGAACACTGAAGCTTTCTTT. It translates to CASSRGITGNTEAFF.

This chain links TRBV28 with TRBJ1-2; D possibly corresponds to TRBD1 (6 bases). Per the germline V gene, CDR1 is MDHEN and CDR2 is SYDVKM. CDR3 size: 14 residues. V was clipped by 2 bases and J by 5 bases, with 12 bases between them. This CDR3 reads CASSLPHTGYGYTF. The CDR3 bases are TGTGCCAGCAGTTTACCCCATACAGGGTATGGCTACACCTTC.

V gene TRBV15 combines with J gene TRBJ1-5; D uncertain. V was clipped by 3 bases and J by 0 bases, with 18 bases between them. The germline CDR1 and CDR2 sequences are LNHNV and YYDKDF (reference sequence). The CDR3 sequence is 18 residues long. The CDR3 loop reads CATSSDPGELYSNQPQHF. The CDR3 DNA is TGTGCCACCAGCAGTGATCCCGGGGAGCTTTATAGCAATCAGCCCCAGCATTTT.